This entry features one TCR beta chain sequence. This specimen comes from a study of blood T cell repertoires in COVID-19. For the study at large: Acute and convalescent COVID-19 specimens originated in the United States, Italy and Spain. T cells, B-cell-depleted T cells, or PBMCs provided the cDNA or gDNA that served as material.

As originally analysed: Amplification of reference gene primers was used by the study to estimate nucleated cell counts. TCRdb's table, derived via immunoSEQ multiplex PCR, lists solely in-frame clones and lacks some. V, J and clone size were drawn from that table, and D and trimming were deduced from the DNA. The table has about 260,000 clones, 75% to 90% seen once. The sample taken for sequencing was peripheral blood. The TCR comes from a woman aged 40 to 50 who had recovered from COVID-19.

As DNA, the CDR3 is TGCAGTGCTAGTATGGGGGCAAGCTATGGCTACACCTTC. This translates into CSASMGASYGYTF. This chain joins TRBV20-1 and TRBJ1-2; D might be TRBD1 (6 bases). This CDR3 spans 13 amino acids. Trimming pared 3 bases from V and 4 bases from J, leaving 12 bases between. Germline CDR1 DFQATT, CDR2 SNEGSKA (reference sequence).